These T cell receptor beta chains were read from a single sample in a study of T cell responses to AZD1222 COVID-19 vaccine. Assay: immunoSEQ multiplex PCR; the TCRdb copy retains only in-frame clones and omits some. Among about 170,000 clones listed, approximately 90% were seen once. This material consisted of peripheral blood, taken 28 days after the second AZD1222 dose. These receptors all stem from an adult who received the AZD1222 COVID-19 vaccine. Each CDR3 is given with its conserved first and last residue. D genes are given only for firm matches. The size of a clone is reported for some rows only, either as once, few or many, or as a class for expanded clones.

J gene: TRBJ1-5
D gene: .
V gene: TRBV4-1
clone size: .
CDR3 DNA: TGCGCCAGCAGCCAAGATTCCGGGGTCAAAAATCAGCCCCAGCATTTT
CDR3 protein: CASSQDSGVKNQPQHF

J gene: TRBJ2-7
D gene: .
V gene: TRBV5-6
clone size: .
CDR3 DNA: TGTGCCAGCAGCGACGGGACCCCTCGGGAGCAGTACTTC
CDR3 protein: CASSDGTPREQYF

J gene: TRBJ1-2
D gene: TRBD1
V gene: TRBV5-4
clone size: .
CDR3 DNA: TGTGCCAGCAGTGTGGACAGGGGCAATTTGCCCTATGGCTACACCTTC
CDR3 protein: CASSVDRGNLPYGYTF

J gene: TRBJ1-2
D gene: TRBD1
V gene: TRBV4-1
clone size: once
CDR3 DNA: TGCGCCAGCAGCCAAGAGACAGGGGGAAGTTTGGGCGGCTACACCTTC
CDR3 protein: CASSQETGGSLGGYTF

J gene: TRBJ1-4
D gene: .
V gene: TRBV5-6
clone size: .
CDR3 DNA: TGTGCCAGCAGCTGGGGGACTGAGGAAAAACTGTTTTTT
CDR3 protein: CASSWGTEEKLFF

J gene: TRBJ2-2
D gene: TRBD1
V gene: TRBV5-6
clone size: .
CDR3 DNA: TGTGCCAGCAGCTCCTCCGGGACAGGGTCTTCGGCCGGGGAGCTGTTTTTT
CDR3 protein: CASSSSGTGSSAGELFF

J gene: TRBJ2-1
D gene: .
V gene: TRBV15
clone size: .
CDR3 DNA: TGTGCCACCAGCAGAGACAGAAGAGGAGGGAACAATGAGCAGTTCTTC
CDR3 protein: CATSRDRRGGNNEQFF

J gene: TRBJ2-5
D gene: TRBD2
V gene: TRBV12-5
clone size: .
CDR3 DNA: TGTGCTAGTGGTTTGAGCAAGCGGGGCTTCCAAGAGACCCAGTACTTC
CDR3 protein: CASGLSKRGFQETQYF

J gene: TRBJ2-7
D gene: TRBD1
V gene: TRBV9
clone size: .
CDR3 DNA: TGTGCCAGCAGCGCAGAGCCGGGGACAGGGAGCGAGCAGTACTTC
CDR3 protein: CASSAEPGTGSEQYF

J gene: TRBJ1-3
D gene: .
V gene: TRBV5-4
clone size: .
CDR3 DNA: TGTGCCAGCAGCTGGGGAGGGGCTGGAAACACCATATATTTT
CDR3 protein: CASSWGGAGNTIYF

J gene: TRBJ2-2
D gene: .
V gene: TRBV21-1
clone size: .
CDR3 DNA: TGTGCCAGCAGCAAAGCGGACTCCAGAAATAACCCCGGGGAGCTGTTTTTT
CDR3 protein: CASSKADSRNNPGELFF

J gene: TRBJ2-1
D gene: .
V gene: TRBV19
clone size: .
CDR3 DNA: TGTGCCAGTAGACAACCACTAGTGGGGCACAATGAGCAGTTCTTC
CDR3 protein: CASRQPLVGHNEQFF

J gene: TRBJ1-6
D gene: .
V gene: TRBV10-3
clone size: .
CDR3 DNA: TGTGCCAGCTCAGACTCACGAGCAACCCTCCACTTT
CDR3 protein: CASSDSRATLHF

J gene: TRBJ2-1
D gene: TRBD2
V gene: TRBV3-1/TRBV3-2
clone size: .
CDR3 DNA: TGTGCCAGCAGCAGGACCCCGGGAGGGGAGGACAATGAGCAGTTCTTC
CDR3 protein: CASSRTPGGEDNEQFF

J gene: TRBJ1-2
D gene: .
V gene: TRBV3-1/TRBV3-2
clone size: .
CDR3 DNA: TGTGCCAGCAGCCAATTGCGCTATGGCTACACCTTC
CDR3 protein: CASSQLRYGYTF

J gene: TRBJ1-5
D gene: .
V gene: TRBV5-6
clone size: few
CDR3 DNA: TGTGCCAGCAGCTTGAACAGCAATCAGCCCCAGCATTTT
CDR3 protein: CASSLNSNQPQHF

J gene: TRBJ1-1
D gene: TRBD1
V gene: TRBV5-1
clone size: .
CDR3 DNA: TGCGCCAGCCGGGACAGGGGTCGGAACACTGAAGCTTTCTTT
CDR3 protein: CASRDRGRNTEAFF

J gene: TRBJ2-7
D gene: .
V gene: TRBV11-3
clone size: .
CDR3 DNA: TGTGCCAGCAGCCTCGGACCCCTTTACGAGCAGTACTTC
CDR3 protein: CASSLGPLYEQYF

J gene: TRBJ1-2
D gene: .
V gene: TRBV19
clone size: .
CDR3 DNA: TGTGCCAGTAGTATAGAGCCACAGGGAATACTCTATGGCTACACCTTC
CDR3 protein: CASSIEPQGILYGYTF